The sequence of this TCR beta chain was determined in a study of blood T cell repertoires in COVID-19. Study-level background: Some COVID-19 samples were acute and others convalescent; all came from the United States, Italy and Spain. T cells, B-cell-depleted T cells, or PBMCs provided the cDNA or gDNA that served as material.

Trimming took 5 bases from V and 4 from J; bases not matched to a gene: 5. Germline V CDR1 and CDR2: SGHAT, FQNNGV. The CDR3 consists of 15 residues. Authors' processing steps: Scientists estimated how many nucleated cells there were by amplifying reference gene primers. Repertoires were generated with immunoSEQ multiplex PCR, while TCRdb's copy carries only in-frame clones and drops some. For V, J and clone size, that table is used; D and trimming come from the DNA. The table includes about 85,000 clones, 65% to 85% detected once. The TCR comes from a man between 60 and 75 years old with acute or convalescent COVID-19. This chain joins TRBV11-2 and TRBJ2-1, with TRBD2 identical over 10 bases. Specimen: peripheral blood. For the CDR3, the DNA is TGTGCCAGCAGCCTAAGCGGGGGGGATTACAATGAGCAGTTCTTC. It is translated as CASSLSGGDYNEQFF.